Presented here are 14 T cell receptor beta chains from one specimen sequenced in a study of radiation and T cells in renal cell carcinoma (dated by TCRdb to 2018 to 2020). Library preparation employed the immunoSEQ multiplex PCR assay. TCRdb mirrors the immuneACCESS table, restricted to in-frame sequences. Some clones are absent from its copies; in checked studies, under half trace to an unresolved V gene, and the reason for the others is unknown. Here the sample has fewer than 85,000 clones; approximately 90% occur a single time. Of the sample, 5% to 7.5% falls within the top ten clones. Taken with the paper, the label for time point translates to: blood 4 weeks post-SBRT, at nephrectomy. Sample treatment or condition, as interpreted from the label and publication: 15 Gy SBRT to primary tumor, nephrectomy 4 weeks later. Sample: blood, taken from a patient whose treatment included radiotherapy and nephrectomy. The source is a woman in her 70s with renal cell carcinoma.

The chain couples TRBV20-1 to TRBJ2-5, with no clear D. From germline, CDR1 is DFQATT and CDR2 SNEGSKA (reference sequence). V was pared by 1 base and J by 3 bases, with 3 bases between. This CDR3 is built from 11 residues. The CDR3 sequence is CSARVEETQYF. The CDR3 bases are TGCAGTGCTAGAGTGGAAGAGACCCAGTACTTC.

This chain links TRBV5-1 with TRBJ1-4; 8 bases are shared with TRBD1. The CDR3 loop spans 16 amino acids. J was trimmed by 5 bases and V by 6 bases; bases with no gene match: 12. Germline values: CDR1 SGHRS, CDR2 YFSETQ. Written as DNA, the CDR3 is TGCGCCAGCAACCCCGGGACAGGAATACTCAATGAAAAACTGTTTTTT. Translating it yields CASNPGTGILNEKLFF.

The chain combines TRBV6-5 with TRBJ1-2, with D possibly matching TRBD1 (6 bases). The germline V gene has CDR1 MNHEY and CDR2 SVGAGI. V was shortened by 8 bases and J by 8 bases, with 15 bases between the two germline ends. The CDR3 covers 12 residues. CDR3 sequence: CASGLGGLGYTF. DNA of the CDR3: TGTGCCAGCGGGCTCGGGGGCTTGGGCTACACCTTC.

CDR3 in amino acids: CASSLYLNTGELFF. The CDR3 DNA follows: TGTGCCAGCAGTTTATATCTGAACACCGGGGAGCTGTTTTTT. The chain carries TRBV28 and TRBJ2-2, with D unresolved. The CDR3 covers 14 residues. CDR1 is MDHEN and CDR2 is SYDVKM in the germline V gene. Trimming shortened V by 1 base and J by 1 base, and 4 bases separated the two germline ends.

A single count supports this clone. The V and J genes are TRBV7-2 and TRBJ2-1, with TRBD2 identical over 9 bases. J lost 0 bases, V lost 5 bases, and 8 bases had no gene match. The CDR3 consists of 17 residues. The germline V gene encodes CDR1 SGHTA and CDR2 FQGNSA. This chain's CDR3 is CASSPPGRGGSYNEQFF. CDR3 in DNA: TGTGCCAGCAGCCCCCCTGGGCGGGGGGGCTCCTACAATGAGCAGTTCTTC.

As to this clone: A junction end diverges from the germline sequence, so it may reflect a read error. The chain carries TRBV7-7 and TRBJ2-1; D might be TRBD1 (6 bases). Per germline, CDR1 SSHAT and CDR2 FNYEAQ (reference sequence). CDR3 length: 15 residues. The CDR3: CASSSIPQGNNEQFF. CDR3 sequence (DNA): TGTGCTAGCAGCTCTATTCCACAGGGAAACAATGAGCAGTTCTTC.

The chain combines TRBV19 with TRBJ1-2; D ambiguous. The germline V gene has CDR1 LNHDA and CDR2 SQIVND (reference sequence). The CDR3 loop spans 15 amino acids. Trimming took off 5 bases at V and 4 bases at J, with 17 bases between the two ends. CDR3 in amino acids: CASSLLPEPLYGYTF. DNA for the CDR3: TGTGCCAGTAGTCTCCTCCCCGAGCCACTCTATGGCTACACCTTC.

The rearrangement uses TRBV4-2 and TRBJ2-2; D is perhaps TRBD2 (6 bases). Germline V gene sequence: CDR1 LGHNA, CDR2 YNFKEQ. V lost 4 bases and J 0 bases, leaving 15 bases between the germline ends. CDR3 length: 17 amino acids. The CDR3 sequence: CASSPLQGGANTGELFF. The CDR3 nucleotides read TGTGCCAGCAGCCCCCTCCAGGGAGGAGCGAACACCGGGGAGCTGTTTTTT.

The chain's CDR3 is CAGGRGYQPQHF. The CDR3, as DNA: TGTGCCGGGGGTCGGGGGTATCAGCCCCAGCATTTT. This chain uses TRBV19 with TRBJ1-5, with a weak D call TRBD1 (5 bases). Trimming left V 11 bases short and J 5 bases short, with 13 bases between. The CDR3 is 12 residues long. Germline-derived CDR1 and CDR2 are LNHDA and SQIVND (reference sequence).

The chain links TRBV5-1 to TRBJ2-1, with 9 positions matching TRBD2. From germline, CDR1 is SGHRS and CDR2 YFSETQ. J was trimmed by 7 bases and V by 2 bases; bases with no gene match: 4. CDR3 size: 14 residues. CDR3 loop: CASSFSGGINEQFF. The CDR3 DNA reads TGCGCCAGCAGCTTTAGCGGGGGTATAAATGAGCAGTTCTTC.

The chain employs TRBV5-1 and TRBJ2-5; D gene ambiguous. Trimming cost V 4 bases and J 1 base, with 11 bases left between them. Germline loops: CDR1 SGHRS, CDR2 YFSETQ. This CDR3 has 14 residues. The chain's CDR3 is CASSTMGVQETQYF. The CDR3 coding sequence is TGCGCCAGCAGCACCATGGGCGTCCAAGAGACCCAGTACTTC.

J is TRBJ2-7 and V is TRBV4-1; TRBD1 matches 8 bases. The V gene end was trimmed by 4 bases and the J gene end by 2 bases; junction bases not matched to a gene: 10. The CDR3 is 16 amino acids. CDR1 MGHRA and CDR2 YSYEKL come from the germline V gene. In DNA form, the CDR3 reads TGCGCCAGCAGCCGCGGGGCGGACAGGGCAACCTACGAGCAGTACTTC. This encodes CASSRGADRATYEQYF.

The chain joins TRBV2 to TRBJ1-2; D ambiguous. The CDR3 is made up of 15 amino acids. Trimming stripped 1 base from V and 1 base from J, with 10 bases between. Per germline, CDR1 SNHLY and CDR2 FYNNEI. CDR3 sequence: CASSEETIVNYGYTF. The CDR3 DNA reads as TGTGCCAGCAGTGAAGAGACAATCGTTAACTATGGCTACACCTTC.

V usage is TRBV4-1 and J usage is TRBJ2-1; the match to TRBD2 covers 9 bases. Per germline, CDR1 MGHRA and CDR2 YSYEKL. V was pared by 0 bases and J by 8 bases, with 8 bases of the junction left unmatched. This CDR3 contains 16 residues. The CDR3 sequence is CASSQEERGAIDEQFF. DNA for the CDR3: TGCGCCAGCAGCCAAGAGGAGCGGGGGGCCATAGATGAGCAGTTCTTC.